The 16 T cell receptor beta chains reported below all come from one sample, sequenced in a study of T cell repertoires in cytomegalovirus infection. TCRdb reprocessed the reads with MiXCR, giving one entry per CDR3 protein. The table shows fewer than 400,000 distinct CDR3 sequences, with about a sixth occurring only once. Sequencing was performed on PBMCs. These TCRs come from a human donor in good health (CMV status not recorded). Some clones in this sample may be carry-over from other donors' samples.

This clonotype was counted only a few times. The J gene is TRBJ2-1, the V gene TRBV12-3 or TRBV12-4; D is unclear. CDR3 length equals 16 residues. V was cut by 4 bases and J by 0 bases, with 13 bases left in between. DNA of the CDR3: TGTGCCAGCAGTTCTCGCTCTAGGAGCTCCTACAATGAGCAGTTCTTC. This gives the protein CASSSRSRSSYNEQFF.

The table lists this clonotype with a few counts. This rearrangement joins TRBV20-1 to TRBJ2-5; TRBD1 might be the D (6 bases). Germline CDR1 reads DFQATT; CDR2 reads SNEGSKA (reference sequence). The CDR3 is 15 residues long. The V gene lost 1 base and the J gene lost 5 bases, with 17 bases spanning the gap. CDR3 sequence reads: CSARGTVSDPETQYF. CDR3 in DNA: TGCAGTGCTAGAGGGACAGTCAGCGATCCGGAGACCCAGTACTTC.

The rearrangement uses TRBV19 and TRBJ2-7; 7 positions match TRBD2. Germline V gives CDR1 LNHDA, CDR2 SQIVND (reference sequence). V was pared by 9 bases and J by 2 bases, with 10 bases of the junction left unmatched. CDR3 length equals 14 residues. CDR3 in amino acids: CASRYGEGPYEQYF. CDR3 nucleotide sequence: TGTGCCAGCCGTTATGGGGAGGGACCCTACGAGCAGTACTTC.

The CDR3: CAWSRGLAGGRNTQYF. CDR3 DNA: TGTGCCTGGAGTCGCGGACTAGCGGGAGGTCGGAATACGCAGTATTTT. V is TRBV30 and J is TRBJ2-3, with 14 nucleotides matching TRBD2. Trimming cost V 2 bases and J 7 bases; bases outside gene matches: 8. Germline V CDR1 and CDR2: GTSNPN, SVGIG (reference sequence). The CDR3 has 16 amino acids. The whole variable domain, remainder taken from reference TRBV30 and TRBJ2-3, is SQTIHQWPATLVQPVGSPLSLECTVEGTSNPNLYWYRQAAGRGLQLLFYSVGIGQISSEVPQNLSASRPQDRQFILSSKKLLLSDSGFYLCAWSRGLAGGRNTQYFGPGTRLTVL.

This clonotype has a count of ten or more. The chain couples TRBV7-2 to TRBJ1-2; tentative D call: TRBD1 (6 bases). The CDR3 is made up of 13 amino acids. V was cut by 6 bases and J by 5 bases, with 13 bases left in between. In germline, CDR1 is SGHTA, CDR2 FQGNSA. The CDR3 DNA follows: TGTGCCAGCAGTTTCGACAGGACATATGGCTACACCTTC. Protein: CASSFDRTYGYTF. Full variable domain (rest looked up from reference TRBV7-2 and TRBJ1-2): GAGVSQSPSNKVTEKGKDVELRCDPISGHTALYWYRQSLGQGLEFLIYFQGNSAPDKSGLPSDRFSAERTGGSVSTLTIQRTQQEDSAVYLCASSFDRTYGYTFGSGTRLTVV.

Ten or more counts support this clonotype. The chain is built from TRBV7-2 and TRBJ2-5; 9 nucleotides match TRBD2. Trimming took 1 base from V and 5 from J; bases not matched to a gene: 11. In germline, CDR1 is SGHTA, CDR2 FQGNSA. The CDR3 has 17 residues. CDR3 loop: CASSLVGSGRGGETQYF. As DNA, the CDR3 is TGTGCCAGCAGCTTAGTTGGTAGCGGGAGAGGAGGGGAGACCCAGTACTTC.

This clonotype has more than one count but fewer than ten. The rearrangement uses TRBV7-6 and TRBJ2-1; D possibly corresponds to TRBD1 (5 bases). Deletions cut 3 bases from V and 8 bases from J, with 14 bases between. Per the germline V gene, CDR1 is SGHVS and CDR2 is FNYEAQ. The CDR3 is 14 residues long. CDR3 DNA: TGTGCCAGCAGCTTGAAGGGGCCCGACGATGAGCAGTTCTTC. This codes for CASSLKGPDDEQFF.

This clonotype was counted ten times or more. V gene TRBV7-6 combines with J gene TRBJ1-2; no definite D call. Germline V gene lookup returns CDR1 SGHVS and CDR2 FNYEAQ. There are 15 residues in the CDR3. Trimming took off 6 bases at V and 6 bases at J, with 20 bases between the two ends. As DNA, the CDR3 is TGTGCCAGCAGTTCCCTTTCGGACCGCACTCATGGCTACACCTTC. Translation: CASSSLSDRTHGYTF.

This clonotype occurred many times. This sequence joins TRBV7-2 and TRBJ2-7; tentatively, D is TRBD1 or TRBD2 (6 bases each). Trimming cost V 4 bases and J 2 bases, with 15 bases left between them. CDR3 size: 15 residues. Per the germline V gene, CDR1 is SGHTA and CDR2 is FQGNSA. The CDR3 bases are TGTGCCAGCAGCTCAAAAAGGGGGGCTCCCTACGAGCAGTACTTC. Translation: CASSSKRGAPYEQYF.

This clonotype was recorded a few times. V usage is TRBV7-2 and J usage is TRBJ1-5; D gene uncertain. The CDR3 sequence is 16 residues long. From germline, CDR1 is SGHTA and CDR2 FQGNSA. V was shortened by 2 bases and J by 0 bases, with 11 bases between the two germline ends. The DNA for the CDR3 is TGTGCCAGCAGCTTACAGGACCGATATAGCAATCAGCCCCAGCATTTT. Translating it yields CASSLQDRYSNQPQHF. The full variable domain, with the rest looked up from reference TRBV7-2 and TRBJ1-5, is GAGVSQSPSNKVTEKGKDVELRCDPISGHTALYWYRQSLGQGLEFLIYFQGNSAPDKSGLPSDRFSAERTGGSVSTLTIQRTQQEDSAVYLCASSLQDRYSNQPQHFGDGTRLSIL.

The chain couples TRBV11-2 to TRBJ2-3; D gene ambiguous. The germline V gene has CDR1 SGHAT and CDR2 FQNNGV. With 2 bases removed from V and 1 base from J, the gap between germline ends came to 7 bases. The CDR3 is 14 amino acids. CDR3 coding DNA: TGTGCCAGCAGCTTATCCGAGGGCACAGATACGCAGTATTTT. As protein: CASSLSEGTDTQYF.

In nucleotides, the CDR3 is TGCGCCAGCAGCTTGGAAGGACACGACTATGGCTACACCTTC. Protein sequence: CASSLEGHDYGYTF. The chain recombines TRBV5-1 with TRBJ1-2; TRBD1 might be the D (5 bases). CDR3 length: 14 amino acids. Trimming left V 0 bases short and J 3 bases short, with 9 bases between. Germline V gene data show CDR1 as SGHRS and CDR2 as YFSETQ.

This clonotype has ten or more counts. The V call is TRBV7-6, the J call TRBJ2-5; D not certain. CDR1 and CDR2 from the germline V gene are SGHVS and FNYEAQ. V was shortened by 1 base and J by 2 bases, with 5 bases between the two germline ends. The CDR3 sequence is 13 residues long. This chain's CDR3 is CASSLVQQETQYF. The CDR3 DNA sequence: TGTGCCAGCAGCTTAGTTCAGCAAGAGACCCAGTACTTC.

This clonotype was recorded a few times. The chain links TRBV18 to TRBJ2-7; a weak D match, TRBD2 (5 bases). V was pared by 2 bases and J by 5 bases, with 7 bases between. This CDR3 has 12 amino acids. Germline V gene sequence: CDR1 KGHSH, CDR2 LQKENI. CDR3 bases: TGTGCCAGCTCACCAGGGAGAGACGAGCAGTACTTC. Its protein product is CASSPGRDEQYF.

There are a few counts of this clonotype. The rearrangement joins TRBV20-1 to TRBJ2-3, with TRBD2 identical over 8 bases. Germline loops: CDR1 DFQATT, CDR2 SNEGSKA (reference sequence). Losses at the gene ends were 0 bases for V and 3 bases for J; bases not matched to a gene: 2. This CDR3 spans 14 amino acids. CDR3 region: CSAREQRGTDTQYF. The DNA of the CDR3 is TGCAGTGCTAGAGAACAGCGGGGGACAGATACGCAGTATTTT.

This clonotype was seen more than once but under ten times. The V gene is TRBV2, the J gene TRBJ2-1; 13 nucleotides align to TRBD2. The CDR3 sequence is 14 residues long. Germline V gene sequence: CDR1 SNHLY, CDR2 FYNNEI. V was pared by 6 bases and J by 8 bases, with 4 bases of the junction left unmatched. In DNA, the CDR3 is TGTGCCAGCAGCGGACTAGCGGGAGATCATGAGCAGTTCTTC. Protein: CASSGLAGDHEQFF. The whole variable domain, remainder taken from reference TRBV2 and TRBJ2-1, is EPEVTQTPSHQVTQMGQEVILRCVPISNHLYFYWYRQILGQKVEFLVSFYNNEISEKSEIFDDQFSVERPDGSNFTLKIRSTKLEDSAMYFCASSGLAGDHEQFFGPGTRLTVL.